These 18 T cell receptor beta chains were sequenced from one sample in a study of T-cell reconstitution after alpha-beta-depleted transplantation in children (TCRdb year 2016). The library was made by PCR. Data came from an Illumina HiSeq 2500. To normalize quantification of the TCRbeta repertoire, the TCR libraries were built with molecular barcoding that relied on unique molecular identifiers. TCRdb ran its own pipeline on the public reads, namely fastp trimming at Q25 and MiXCR clone calling, and kept in-frame beta chains. Identical CDR3 protein sequences are pooled into one entry, listed with their most common genes and DNA. Recorded for this sample are some 830,000 distinct CDR3 sequences; 15% to 20% of them occurred a single time. The top ten constitute just under 5% of the sample. The meaning of the sample's treatment or condition label: allogeneic hematopoietic cell transplantation with graft depleted of TCRalphabeta T cells and CD19 B cells.

The source was PBMCs, mostly from graft donor cells, collected 360 days after TCRalphabeta/CD19-depleted stem cell transplant. Every receptor here comes from a male patient younger than 18 who had a stem cell transplant for acute lymphoblastic leukemia, so the T cells may come from the graft donor.

This clonotype was seen more than once but under ten times. The rearrangement uses TRBV20-1 and TRBJ2-4, with 7 nucleotides matching TRBD2. The CDR3 consists of 15 residues. CDR1 is DFQATT and CDR2 is SNEGSKA in the germline V gene (reference sequence). V was pared by 0 bases and J by 1 base, with 3 bases of the junction left unmatched. CDR3 sequence reads: CSARDPREAKNIQYF. Written as DNA, the CDR3 is TGCAGTGCTAGAGATCCGCGGGAGGCCAAAAACATTCAGTACTTC.

The V gene is TRBV5-1, the J gene TRBJ2-1; 12 bases line up with TRBD2. Germline-derived CDR1 and CDR2 are SGHRS and YFSETQ. V was clipped by 5 bases and J by 11 bases; unmatched bases: 8. The CDR3 is made up of 14 amino acids. The CDR3, as DNA: TGCGCCAGCAGAAGGACTAGCGGGACGGGTAAGCAGTTCTTC. This translates into CASRRTSGTGKQFF.

This clonotype turned up a few times. The chain couples TRBV11-2 to TRBJ2-4; D call uncertain. Trimming cost V 1 base and J 5 bases, with 9 bases left between them. This CDR3 is 14 amino acids long. Germline CDR1 reads SGHAT; CDR2 reads FQNNGV. CDR3 sequence (DNA): TGTGCCAGCAGCTTAGGCAGGAACCAAAACATTCAGTACTTC. It translates to CASSLGRNQNIQYF.

This clonotype was seen a handful of times. The chain combines TRBV12-3 or TRBV12-4 with TRBJ1-1; D is unclear. V gave up 3 bases and J gave up 5 bases, with 10 bases separating them. This CDR3 is 13 amino acids long. The CDR3 nucleotides read TGTGCCAGCAGTTTTCTAATTGAGACTGAAGCTTTCTTT. Protein product: CASSFLIETEAFF.

This clonotype turned up a few times. The CDR3, as DNA: TGTGCCAGCAGCCCCCTCCTGGGGAGAATCGCCGGGGAGCTGTTTTTT. It encodes CASSPLLGRIAGELFF. V is TRBV7-2 and J is TRBJ2-2; perhaps TRBD2 as D (5 bases). The CDR3 length is 16 residues. V was pared by 5 bases and J by 6 bases, with 19 bases between. Germline assignment: CDR1 SGHTA and CDR2 FQGNSA.

In its sample, this clonotype was seen many times. This chain joins TRBV20-1 and TRBJ2-3, with D possibly matching TRBD1 (6 bases). The CDR3 contains 11 residues. Looked up from germline, CDR1 is DFQATT and CDR2 is SNEGSKA (reference sequence). V was cut by 5 bases and J by 4 bases, with 7 bases left in between. This CDR3 reads CSAGQPDTQYF. CDR3 sequence (DNA): TGCAGTGCTGGACAGCCAGATACGCAGTATTTT.

The genes are TRBV5-1 and TRBJ2-2; 9 bases agree with TRBD1. The CDR3 consists of 15 residues. Germline trimming cut 4 bases from V and 8 bases from J; bases unmatched to any gene: 9. From germline, CDR1 is SGHRS and CDR2 YFSETQ. CDR3 residues: CASSGTQGASGELFF. The CDR3 DNA is TGCGCCAGCAGCGGAACACAGGGGGCATCGGGGGAGCTGTTTTTT.

Only a few counts were recorded for this clonotype. The V call is TRBV11-2, the J call TRBJ2-3; D uncertain. CDR3 size: 15 residues. Germline CDR1 is SGHAT and CDR2 is FQNNGV. V lost 0 bases, J lost 0 bases, and 7 bases lay in between. The CDR3 is CASSLDFASTDTQYF. In nucleotides, the CDR3 is TGTGCCAGCAGCTTAGATTTTGCTAGCACAGATACGCAGTATTTT.

This clonotype was observed once. One junction end does not reproduce the germline sequence, and a read error may be involved. The CDR3 reads CSVTTGSNYGFTF. In DNA, the CDR3 is TGCAGCGTGACTACAGGCTCTAACTATGGCTTCACCTTC. The rearrangement uses TRBV29-1 and TRBJ1-2; weak D call: TRBD1 (5 bases). Germline V lookup: CDR1 SQVTM, CDR2 ANQGSEA. CDR3 size: 13 residues. The variable domain in full, completed from reference TRBV29-1 and TRBJ1-2, reads SAVISQKPSRDICQRGTSLTIQCQVDSQVTMMFWYRQQPGQSLTLIATANQGSEATYESGFVIDKFPISRPNLTFSTLTVSNMSPEDSSIYLCSVTTGSNYGFTFGSGTRLTVV.

This clonotype was detected many times. This chain links TRBV9 with TRBJ2-1; 11 bases align to TRBD2. The trim removed 0 bases at V and 7 bases at J, leaving 6 bases unmatched. Germline values: CDR1 SGDLS, CDR2 YYNGEE. CDR3 size: 16 residues. The CDR3: CASSVALAGGLNEQFF. CDR3 DNA: TGTGCCAGCAGCGTAGCCCTAGCGGGAGGACTAAATGAGCAGTTCTTC.

The table lists this clonotype with a few counts. The gene calls are TRBV20-1 and TRBJ2-1, with TRBD2 matching 8 bases. Germline trimming cut 3 bases from V and 0 bases from J; bases unmatched to any gene: 4. This CDR3 spans 15 amino acids. Germline V gives CDR1 DFQATT, CDR2 SNEGSKA (reference sequence). Here the CDR3 DNA reads TGCAGTGCTAGCCCCCGGGAGGGCTCCTACAATGAGCAGTTCTTC. It yields the protein CSASPREGSYNEQFF.

The genes are TRBV5-1 and TRBJ2-1, with TRBD2 matching over 11 bases. V trimming: 0 bases; J trimming: 9 bases; junction bases outside the gene matches: 8. Germline values: CDR1 SGHRS, CDR2 YFSETQ. This CDR3 has 16 residues. The CDR3 DNA reads as TGCGCCAGCAGCTTGGCCGGGGTAGCGGGAGGGTTTGAGCAGTTCTTC. Translation: CASSLAGVAGGFEQFF.

V usage is TRBV9 and J usage is TRBJ2-3; weak D call: TRBD2 (5 bases). CDR1 is SGDLS, CDR2 YYNGEE, per germline. This CDR3 contains 15 residues. The ends were cut back, 2 bases at V and 0 bases at J, with 10 bases in the middle. As DNA, the CDR3 is TGTGCCAGCAGCGTCCTAGCAGCTAGCACAGATACGCAGTATTTT. It yields the protein CASSVLAASTDTQYF.

Remarks on this clonotype: A read error may produce the germline difference seen at one junction end. The chain carries TRBV11-3 and TRBJ2-5, with 7 nucleotides matching TRBD1. The germline CDR1 and CDR2 sequences are SGHNT and YENEEA. This CDR3 comprises 15 residues. CDR3 residues: CACSDRTGAGETQYF. Written as DNA, the CDR3 is TGTGCCTGCAGCGATAGAACAGGGGCTGGGGAGACCCAGTACTTC.

The V gene is TRBV7-9, the J gene TRBJ2-7; 10 nucleotides match TRBD2. Germline CDR1 and CDR2: SEHNR and FQNEAQ (reference sequence). The CDR3 runs to 15 residues. With V trimmed by 3 bases and J by 5 bases, 7 bases remained unmatched. CDR3 DNA sequence: TGTGCCAGCAGCTTGGCTAGCGGGAGTATCGACGAGCAGTACTTC. It codes for CASSLASGSIDEQYF.

This clonotype was counted at least ten times. This chain joins TRBV5-1 and TRBJ2-7; D is undetermined. Trimming removed 3 bases from V and 4 bases from J, with 23 bases in between. CDR1 SGHRS and CDR2 YFSETQ come from the germline V gene. The CDR3 consists of 17 residues. The CDR3 is CASSYRTGTIELYEQYF. The CDR3 DNA reads TGCGCCAGCAGCTATCGTACTGGTACAATAGAGCTTTACGAGCAGTACTTC.

The chain has TRBV27 and TRBJ2-7; 11 bases align to TRBD1. Germline CDR1 and CDR2: MNHEY and SMNVEV (reference sequence). V gave up 1 base and J gave up 1 base; unmatched junction bases: 3. The length of the CDR3 is 16 residues. The CDR3 sequence is CASSLLGTGGSYEQYF. The CDR3 region has the DNA TGTGCCAGCAGTTTATTAGGGACAGGGGGTTCCTACGAGCAGTACTTC.

This clonotype was detected only a few times. J is TRBJ2-6 and V is TRBV4-2; 11 bases are shared with TRBD2. Germline lookup yields CDR1 LGHNA and CDR2 YNFKEQ. V was pared by 1 base and J by 1 base, with 6 bases of the junction left unmatched. This CDR3 region has 19 residues. CDR3 region: CASSQGSGTSGSGANVLTF. The DNA for the CDR3 is TGTGCCAGCAGCCAAGGGTCTGGGACTAGCGGTTCTGGGGCCAACGTCCTGACTTTC.